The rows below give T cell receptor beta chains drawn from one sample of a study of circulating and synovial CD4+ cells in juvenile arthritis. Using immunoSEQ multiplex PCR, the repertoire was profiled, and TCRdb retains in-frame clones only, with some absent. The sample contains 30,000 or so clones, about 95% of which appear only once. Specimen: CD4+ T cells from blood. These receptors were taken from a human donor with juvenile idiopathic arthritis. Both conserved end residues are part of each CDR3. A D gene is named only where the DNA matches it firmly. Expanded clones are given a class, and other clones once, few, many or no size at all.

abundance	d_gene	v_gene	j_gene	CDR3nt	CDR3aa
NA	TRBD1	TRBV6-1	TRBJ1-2	TGTGCCAGCAGCCGGACAGGGGTTGGGTATGGCTACACCTTC	CASSRTGVGYGYTF
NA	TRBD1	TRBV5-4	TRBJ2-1	TGTGCCAGCAGCTCCCGTTGGGACAGAGTCTACAATGAGCAGTTCTTC	CASSSRWDRVYNEQFF
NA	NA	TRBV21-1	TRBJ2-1	TGTGCCAGCAGCTCCCGGGACAGCAATGAGCAGTTCTTC	CASSSRDSNEQFF
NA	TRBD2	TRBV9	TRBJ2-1	TGTGCCAGCAGCGACATTAGCGGGGCACGAACATACGAGCAGTTCTTC	CASSDISGARTYEQFF
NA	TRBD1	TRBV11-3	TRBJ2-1	TGTGCCAGCAGCAAACACAGGGGGGATCGCAATGAGCAGTTCTTC	CASSKHRGDRNEQFF
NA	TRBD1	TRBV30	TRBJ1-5	TGTGCCTGGTCTGGACAGGGCAATCAGCCCCAGCATTTT	CAWSGQGNQPQHF
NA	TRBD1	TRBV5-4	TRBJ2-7	TGTGCCAGCACCCCCGACAGGGTAGGCGAGCAGTACTTC	CASTPDRVGEQYF
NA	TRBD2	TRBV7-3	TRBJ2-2	TGTGCCAGCAGCTGGACTAGCGGGACCGGGGAGCTGTTTTTT	CASSWTSGTGELFF
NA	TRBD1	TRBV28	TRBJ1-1	TGTGCCAGCAGTGTCTCACAGGGGAGAGGTGAAGCTTTCTTT	CASSVSQGRGEAFF
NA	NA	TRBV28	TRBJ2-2	TGTGCCAGCAGGTTTCTACCCGGGGTTAACACCGGGGAGCTGTTTTTT	CASRFLPGVNTGELFF
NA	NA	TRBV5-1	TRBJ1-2	TGCGCCAGCAGCCCACAGGGTGAGGACTATGGCTACACCTTC	CASSPQGEDYGYTF
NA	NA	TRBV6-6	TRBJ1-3	TGTGCCAGCAGGCCAGCTGGAAACACCATATATTTT	CASRPAGNTIYF
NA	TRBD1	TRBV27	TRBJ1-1	TGTGCCAGCAGTCCAGGGACAGGGATTGAAGCTTTCTTT	CASSPGTGIEAFF
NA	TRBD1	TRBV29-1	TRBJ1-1	TGCAGCGTGAAGGGACAGGGAAACACTGAAGCTTTCTTT	CSVKGQGNTEAFF
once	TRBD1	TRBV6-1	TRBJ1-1	TGTGCCAGCAGTGCCGGGTCTGTAGGGGGCTGGACTGAAGCTTTCTTT	CASSAGSVGGWTEAFF
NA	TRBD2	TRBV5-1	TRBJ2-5	TGCGCCAGCAGCTTGGACTTGCGGGGGGGGGCAGAGACCCAGTACTTC	CASSLDLRGGAETQYF
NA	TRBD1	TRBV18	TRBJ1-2	TGTGCCAGCTCACCACCGACAGGGGTCTATGGCTACACCTTC	CASSPPTGVYGYTF
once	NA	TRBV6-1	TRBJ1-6	TGTGCCAGCAGTAGCAGGGAGGAATCCCCCCTCCACTTT	CASSSREESPLHF
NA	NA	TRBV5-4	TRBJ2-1	TGTGCCAGCAGCCTACTAGCAAATGAGCAGTTCTTC	CASSLLANEQFF
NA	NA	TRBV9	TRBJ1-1	TGTGCCAGCAGCATCGCAGGGGAGAACACTGAAGCTTTCTTT	CASSIAGENTEAFF
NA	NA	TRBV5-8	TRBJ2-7	TGTGCCGCTCCCCGGGCGGACACTTACGAGCAGTACTTC	CAAPRADTYEQYF
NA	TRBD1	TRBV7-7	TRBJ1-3	TGTGCTAGCAGCCCATTGGGACAGGGGGGAGCTAAGACTGGAAACACCATATATTTT	CASSPLGQGGAKTGNTIYF
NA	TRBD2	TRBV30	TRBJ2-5	TGTGCCTGGAGTGTACTCCTAGCGGGAGGAGAGACCCAGTACTTC	CAWSVLLAGGETQYF
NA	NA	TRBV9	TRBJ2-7	TGTGCCAGCAGCGCGGGTAAGGGGCCATTCTACGAGCAGTACTTC	CASSAGKGPFYEQYF
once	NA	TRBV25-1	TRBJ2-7	TGTGCCAGCAGTGAGCATAGAGGGCACGAGCAGTACTTC	CASSEHRGHEQYF
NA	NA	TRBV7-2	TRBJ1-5	TGTGCCAGCAGCTTGACCTCCGGACAGCAGCATTTT	CASSLTSGQQHF
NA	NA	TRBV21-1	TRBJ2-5	TGTGCCAGCAGCAATCAGGGAAACCAAGAGACCCAGTACTTC	CASSNQGNQETQYF
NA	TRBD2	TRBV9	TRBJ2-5	TGTGCCAGCAGCGTAGAAGCGGGACGGCAAGAGACCCAGTACTTC	CASSVEAGRQETQYF
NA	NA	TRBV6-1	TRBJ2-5	TGTGCCAGCGAATCCGGGAGTACCCAAGAGACCCAGTACTTC	CASESGSTQETQYF
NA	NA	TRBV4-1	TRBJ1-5	TGCGCCAGCAGCCAAGACAGGGGCAATCAGCCCCAGCATTTT	CASSQDRGNQPQHF
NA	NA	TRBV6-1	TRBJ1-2	TGTGCCAGCAGTGAAGGCGGGGGATACAGCTATGGCTACACCTTC	CASSEGGGYSYGYTF
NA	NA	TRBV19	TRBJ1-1	TGTGCCAGTACCCTCAAGGAGGGGATGAACACTGAAGCTTTCTTT	CASTLKEGMNTEAFF
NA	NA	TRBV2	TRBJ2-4	TGTGCCAGCAGCGCGGGACGGATTAACATTCAGTACTTC	CASSAGRINIQYF
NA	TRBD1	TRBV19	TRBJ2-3	TGTGCCAGTAGTTTCGACAGGGGGGCGCAGTATTTT	CASSFDRGAQYF
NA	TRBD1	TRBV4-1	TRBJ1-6	TGCGCCAGCAGCCCCGACAGGGTGGAGTCACCCCTCCACTTT	CASSPDRVESPLHF
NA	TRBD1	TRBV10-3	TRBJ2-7	TGTGCCATCAGTCAATCTAGCGGGACAGGGGGGAACTACGAGCAGTACTTC	CAISQSSGTGGNYEQYF
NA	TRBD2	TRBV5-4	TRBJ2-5	TGTGCCAGCAGCTTGGGGGGAGGAGTAGCGGGGGGGCCTGAGACCCAGTACTTC	CASSLGGGVAGGPETQYF
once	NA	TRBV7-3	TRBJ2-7	TGTGCCAGCAGCTTTCATGCGACCTACGAGCAGTACTTC	CASSFHATYEQYF
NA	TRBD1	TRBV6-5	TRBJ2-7	TGTGCCAGCAGTCTCCGGGACAGGGGTTACGAGCAGTACTTC	CASSLRDRGYEQYF
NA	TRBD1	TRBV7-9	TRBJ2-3	TGTGCCAGCAGCTCCCTCCTCGGGACAGGGGGGTGGACAGATACGCAGTATTTT	CASSSLLGTGGWTDTQYF
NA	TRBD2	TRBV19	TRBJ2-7	TGTGCCAGTAGTATAGAACTAGCGGGAGTTTCGGAGCAGTACTTC	CASSIELAGVSEQYF
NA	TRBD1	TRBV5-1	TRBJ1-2	TGCGCCAGCAGCTTGGGAGCTGGGACAGGGCATGGCTACACCTTC	CASSLGAGTGHGYTF
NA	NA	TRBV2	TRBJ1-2	TGTGCCAGCAGTGAGGCAGGGCCCGTCTATGGCTACACCTTC	CASSEAGPVYGYTF